This T cell receptor beta chain was identified during a study of CD8 T cells in ankylosing spondylitis. Study-level points and caveats: Both synovial fluid and blood in reactive arthritis had previously been reported to carry some motif variants. About 8 highly homologous variants made up a TCR beta motif, and this motif appeared characteristic of ankylosing spondylitis blood.

By quantitative 5'-RACE with molecular barcodes, the TCR beta libraries were made. TCRdb passed the 5' RACE reads through MiXCR, listing each CDR3 protein once. The table includes some 63,000 distinct CDR3 sequences, roughly 6.2% detected once. Germline V gene sequence: CDR1 SGHTA, CDR2 FQGNSA. The CDR3 consists of 15 residues. V dropped 5 bases and J dropped 4 bases, with 14 bases sitting between them. Comment on this clonotype: Its specificity is not known.

The J gene is TRBJ2-2, the V gene TRBV7-2; D may correspond to TRBD1 or TRBD2 (5 bases each). Material for sequencing was synovial fluid, either unsorted or a sorted T cell fraction (not recorded which). The sequence was obtained from a male donor with ankylosing spondylitis. The CDR3 spells CASSRDLPSTGELFF. In nucleotides, the CDR3 is TGTGCCAGCAGCCGGGACCTCCCCAGCACCGGGGAGCTGTTTTTT.